Sequencing of this TCR beta chain was carried out in a study of Ad26.COV2.S vaccination and SARS-CoV-2 variants. TCRdb keeps only in-frame clones here, not all; method: immunoSEQ multiplex PCR. The sample records roughly 240,000 clones, roughly 90% being singletons. Treatment meaning: some 19 received Ad26.COV2.S at low or high dose, single or two shots; 5 received placebo; per-sample allocation not given. Vaccine and placebo recipients were sampled on day 63 after the first injection. An adult of 18-55 years in Boston served as donor. It was Wuhan-strain SARS-CoV-2 spike that the Ad26 vaccine vector expressed. The CDR3 extends over 15 amino acids. Per germline, CDR1 SGHAT and CDR2 FQNNGV. J was trimmed by 5 bases and V by 5 bases; bases with no gene match: 11.

Sequencing used peripheral blood, obtained in a trial of Ad26.COV2.S vaccine versus placebo. The J gene is TRBJ2-7, the V gene TRBV11-2; the match to TRBD1 covers 8 bases. The origin of this receptor is a person between 18 and 59 years old who received the Ad26.COV2.S COVID-19 vaccine or a placebo. This CDR3 reads CASSTPGGLLNEQYF. The CDR3 DNA follows: TGTGCCAGCAGCACCCCAGGGGGCCTTCTGAACGAGCAGTACTTC.